This T cell receptor beta chain stems from a study of T cells after somatic rescue of genetic block. V gave up 4 bases and J gave up 0 bases, with 6 bases separating them. From germline, CDR1 is MNHEY and CDR2 SVGAGI. The CDR3 is made up of 14 amino acids. TCRdb keeps only in-frame clones here, not all; method: immunoSEQ multiplex PCR. Here the sample spans 110,000 or so clones, about nine tenths being singletons. The receptor was isolated from a woman aged 18-30 years. The sequenced material came from peripheral blood mononuclear cells (PBMCs). The gene calls are TRBV6-5 and TRBJ2-2; D is unclear. The CDR3 DNA reads as TGTGCCAGCAGTTTACAGTCGAACACCGGGGAGCTGTTTTTT. This codes for CASSLQSNTGELFF.